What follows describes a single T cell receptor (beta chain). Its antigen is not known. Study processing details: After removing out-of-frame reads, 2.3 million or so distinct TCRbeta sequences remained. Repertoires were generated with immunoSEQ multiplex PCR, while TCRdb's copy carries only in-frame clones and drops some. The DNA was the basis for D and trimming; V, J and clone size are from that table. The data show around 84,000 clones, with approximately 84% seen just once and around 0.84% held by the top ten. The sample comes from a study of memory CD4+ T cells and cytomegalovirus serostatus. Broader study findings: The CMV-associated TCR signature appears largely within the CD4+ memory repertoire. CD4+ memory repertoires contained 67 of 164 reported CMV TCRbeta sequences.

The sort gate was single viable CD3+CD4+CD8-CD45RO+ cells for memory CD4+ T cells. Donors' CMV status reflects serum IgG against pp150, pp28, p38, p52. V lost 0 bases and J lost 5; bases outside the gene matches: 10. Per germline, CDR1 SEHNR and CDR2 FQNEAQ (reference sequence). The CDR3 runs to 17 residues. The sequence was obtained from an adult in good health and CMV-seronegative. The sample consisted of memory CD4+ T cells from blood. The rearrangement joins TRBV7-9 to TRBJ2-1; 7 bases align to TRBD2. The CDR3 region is CASSLANRGVPDNEQFF. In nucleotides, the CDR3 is TGTGCCAGCAGCTTAGCCAACCGGGGGGTCCCTGACAATGAGCAGTTCTTC.